The 30 T cell receptor beta chains below all came from one sample that was sequenced in a study of blood T cell repertoires in COVID-19. The assay was immunoSEQ multiplex PCR, and TCRdb's table has in-frame clones only and misses some. Here the sample spans some 200,000 clones, about nine tenths being singletons. The sequencing sample was made of PBMCs or T cells enriched from blood (not recorded which). Receptors originate from a woman in her twenties or thirties who had recovered from COVID-19.

This clone was detected only a few times. The V and J genes are TRBV3-1 (or the pseudogene TRBV3-2) and TRBJ1-4, with 8 nucleotides matching TRBD1. The CDR3 extends over 15 amino acids. Germline V gives CDR1 LGHDT, CDR2 YNNKEL (reference sequence). Unmatched junction bases numbered 6, after V lost 5 bases and J lost 4 bases. CDR3 coding DNA: TGTGCCAGCAGCGTCGCGACAGGGGATAATGAAAAACTGTTTTTT. Translated: CASSVATGDNEKLFF.

The chain joins TRBV5-6 to TRBJ1-1; D is uncertain. The CDR3 length is 14 residues. V was pared by 1 base and J by 9 bases, with 16 bases between. The germline V gene encodes CDR1 SGHDT and CDR2 YYEEEE. CDR3 nucleotide sequence: TGTGCCAGCAGCTTGATCGGGAAGAAAGATAAAGCTTTCTTT. Translation: CASSLIGKKDKAFF.

This clone was seen only a few times. The rearrangement links TRBV2 to TRBJ2-1, with 12 bases identical to TRBD2. The V and J ends lost 4 bases and 9 bases, in that order; junction bases with no gene match: 4. The CDR3 covers 14 residues. Germline-derived CDR1 and CDR2 are SNHLY and FYNNEI. For the CDR3, the DNA is TGTGCCAGCAGTGTTCTAGCGGGGGGGAGTGAGCAGTTCTTC. Its translation: CASSVLAGGSEQFF.

This clone was observed a handful of times. The chain recombines TRBV30 with TRBJ1-5, with D maybe TRBD1 (6 bases). This CDR3 has 13 amino acids. Per the germline V gene, CDR1 is GTSNPN and CDR2 is SVGIG (reference sequence). V lost 4 bases, J lost 1 base, and 8 bases lay in between. In DNA, the CDR3 is TGTGCCTGGAATCAGGGGAGCAATCAGCCCCAGCATTTT. It yields the protein CAWNQGSNQPQHF.

This chain joins TRBV7-9 and TRBJ1-5, with D perhaps TRBD1 (6 bases). The ends were cut back, 4 bases at V and 8 bases at J, with 18 bases in the middle. Germline V gene sequence: CDR1 SEHNR, CDR2 FQNEAQ (reference sequence). The CDR3 has 15 amino acids. The CDR3 coding sequence is TGTGCCAGCAGCTCCGGGCACCAGGGGAAGGAGCCCCAGCATTTT. Amino acid sequence: CASSSGHQGKEPQHF.

The rearrangement joins TRBV7-8 to TRBJ2-1, with 8 bases fitting TRBD2. The V and J ends lost 5 bases and 4 bases, in that order; junction bases with no gene match: 7. The CDR3 spans 15 residues. Germline values: CDR1 SGHVS, CDR2 FQNEAQ. CDR3 DNA sequence: TGTGCCAGCAGCCAACTGGGACTAGGATACAATGAGCAGTTCTTC. Its translation is CASSQLGLGYNEQFF.

The genes are TRBV30 and TRBJ2-1; 7 bases match TRBD1. The CDR3 runs 15 residues. Looked up from germline, CDR1 is GTSNPN and CDR2 is SVGIG (reference sequence). V lost 3 bases and J lost 7; bases outside the gene matches: 12. The CDR3 is CAWSPRGGAGNEQFF. CDR3 DNA sequence: TGTGCCTGGAGCCCAAGAGGGGGCGCTGGGAATGAGCAGTTCTTC.

This clone appeared once. The chain combines TRBV5-6 with TRBJ1-1; 8 bases agree with TRBD1. The junction had 3 bases not matched to a gene; V was cut back by 0 bases and J by 5 bases. This CDR3 region has 14 residues. The germline gives CDR1 SGHDT, CDR2 YYEEEE. The CDR3 DNA reads as TGTGCCAGCAGCTTGGGACAGGGGACGACTGAAGCTTTCTTT. Its translation is CASSLGQGTTEAFF.

The V and J genes are TRBV24-1 and TRBJ1-2; 12 nucleotides agree with TRBD1. There are 15 residues in the CDR3. V gave up 4 bases and J gave up 7 bases; unmatched junction bases: 6. The V gene's germline CDR1 is KGHDR and CDR2 SFDVKD. The CDR3 bases are TGTGCCACCAGTGACCAAGGGACAGGGGGCTTTGGCTACACCTTC. Residues: CATSDQGTGGFGYTF.

The chain recombines TRBV5-4 with TRBJ2-1; 12 positions match TRBD1. V lost 4 bases to trimming and J lost 8 bases; unmatched junction nucleotides: 10. CDR1 SGHNT and CDR2 YYREEE come from the germline V gene (reference sequence). There are 16 residues in the CDR3. The CDR3 nucleotides are TGTGCCAGCAGCCGACCGGGACAGGGGGCTTATTATGAGCAGTTCTTC. Amino acids: CASSRPGQGAYYEQFF.

The rearrangement joins TRBV6-2 or TRBV6-3 to TRBJ2-2; 10 bases are a match to TRBD2. Germline CDR1 reads MNHEY; CDR2 reads SVGEGT. Trimming removed 2 bases from V and 2 bases from J; junction bases left unmatched: 2. This CDR3 comprises 16 residues. CDR3 coding DNA: TGTGCCAGCAGTTACGCTAGCGGGAGTAACACCGGGGAGCTGTTTTTT. This gives the protein CASSYASGSNTGELFF.

The chain joins TRBV9 to TRBJ1-2; weak D call: TRBD1 (5 bases). CDR1 and CDR2 from the germline V gene are SGDLS and YYNGEE. Trimming removed 3 bases from V and 4 bases from J, with 13 bases in between. The CDR3 has 14 residues. CDR3 in amino acids: CASSGHSGAYGYTF. The CDR3 DNA reads as TGTGCCAGCAGCGGACACAGTGGGGCCTATGGCTACACCTTC.

This clone was picked up a small number of times. The chain uses TRBV21-1 and TRBJ2-1; the table calls TRBD1, which could not be checked here. TRBV21-1 is a pseudogene locus. This CDR3 has 16 residues. The CDR3 region is CASSKLQEIWPNEQFF. In nucleotides, the CDR3 is TGTGCCAGCAGCAAGCTACAGGAGATTTGGCCCAATGAGCAGTTCTTC.

The J gene is TRBJ2-1, the V gene TRBV11-3; perhaps TRBD1 as D (5 bases). There are 15 residues in the CDR3. Deletions cut 0 bases from V and 7 bases from J, with 13 bases between. The germline V gene encodes CDR1 SGHNT and CDR2 YENEEA. The CDR3 DNA reads TGTGCCAGCAGCTTAGATACTGGGGCAAAGAATGAGCAGTTCTTC. Its translation: CASSLDTGAKNEQFF. Looking up the rest from reference TRBV11-3 and TRBJ2-1 gives the full variable domain: EAGVVQSPRYKIIEKKQPVAFWCNPISGHNTLYWYLQNLGQGPELLIRYENEEAVDDSQLPKDRFSAERLKGVDSTLKIQPAELGDSAVYLCASSLDTGAKNEQFFGPGTRLTVL.

This clone has more than one count but fewer than ten. The chain recombines TRBV5-5 with TRBJ1-1, with 10 bases lining up with TRBD1. Trimming took 4 bases from V and 5 from J; bases not matched to a gene: 8. CDR1 is SGHKS and CDR2 is YYEKEE in the germline V gene (reference sequence). CDR3 length equals 15 residues. DNA for the CDR3: TGTGCCAGCAGCGGGAGGACAGGGGGAGGGACTGAAGCTTTCTTT. Its protein is CASSGRTGGGTEAFF.

The rearrangement links TRBV30 to TRBJ1-4; D not resolved. CDR3 length: 13 residues. V gave up 1 base and J gave up 7 bases, with 10 bases separating them. Germline V gene lookup returns CDR1 GTSNPN and CDR2 SVGIG (reference sequence). The chain's CDR3 is CAWSGRGGEKLFF. The CDR3 DNA follows: TGTGCCTGGAGTGGCCGGGGAGGTGAAAAACTGTTTTTT.

The chain employs TRBV21-1 and TRBJ1-1; the tabulated D call, TRBD1, remains unverified against the DNA. TRBV21-1 is a recognized pseudogene. The CDR3 runs to 16 residues. CDR3 in DNA: TGTGCCAGCAGCAAAGCGCGGGACAGACTGAACACTGAAGCTTTCTTT. Translation gives CASSKARDRLNTEAFF.

V and J are TRBV2 and TRBJ2-3; 8 nucleotides align to TRBD1. Looked up from germline, CDR1 is SNHLY and CDR2 is FYNNEI. The CDR3 runs 15 residues. Germline trimming cut 8 bases from V and 1 base from J; bases unmatched to any gene: 8. This CDR3 is CASQRDRRGTDTQYF. CDR3 DNA sequence: TGTGCCAGCCAAAGGGACAGGCGTGGCACAGATACGCAGTATTTT. The variable domain in full, with the rest retrieved from reference TRBV2 and TRBJ2-3, is EPEVTQTPSHQVTQMGQEVILRCVPISNHLYFYWYRQILGQKVEFLVSFYNNEISEKSEIFDDQFSVERPDGSNFTLKIRSTKLEDSAMYFCASQRDRRGTDTQYFGPGTRLTVL.

The chain recombines TRBV7-8 with TRBJ1-1; D gene ambiguous. CDR1 SGHVS and CDR2 FQNEAQ come from the germline V gene. Trimming took off 1 base at V and 5 bases at J, with 11 bases between the two ends. The CDR3 covers 14 residues. The CDR3 bases are TGTGCCAGCAGCTTAGAATGGGAGGTTACTGAAGCTTTCTTT. Its protein is CASSLEWEVTEAFF.

The V call is TRBV27, the J call TRBJ1-4, with D hard to call. Per germline, CDR1 MNHEY and CDR2 SMNVEV (reference sequence). V was cut by 6 bases and J by 7 bases, with 18 bases left in between. This CDR3 contains 15 residues. The CDR3 DNA is TGTGCCAGCAGCCGAAAAGGAGGTATATCTGAAAAACTGTTTTTT. Translation gives CASSRKGGISEKLFF.

V and J are TRBV7-2 and TRBJ1-4, with D unclear. The CDR3 is 13 amino acids. CDR1 SGHTA and CDR2 FQGNSA come from the germline V gene. V was clipped by 5 bases and J by 8 bases, with 12 bases between them. For the CDR3, the DNA is TGTGCCAGCAGCCTTTTTGAGGCGGAAAAACTGTTTTTT. Residues: CASSLFEAEKLFF.

This clone was seen many times. V and J are TRBV28 and TRBJ1-2, with TRBD1 matching over 9 bases. The CDR3 is made up of 15 amino acids. The ends lost 5 bases at V and 7 bases at J; junction bases unmatched: 11. Germline V gene data show CDR1 as MDHEN and CDR2 as SYDVKM. The CDR3 sequence: CASSTTTGGLGGYTF. The CDR3 DNA sequence: TGTGCCAGCAGTACCACGACAGGGGGATTAGGTGGCTACACCTTC.

Worth noting for this clone: One end of the junction does not line up with germline, which may come from a read error. This sequence joins TRBV3-1 (or the pseudogene TRBV3-2) and TRBJ2-1, with D possibly TRBD2 on 5 matching bases. This CDR3 spans 15 amino acids. CDR1 LGHDT and CDR2 YNNKEL come from the germline V gene (reference sequence). The CDR3 DNA reads as TGTGCCAGCACCGCCGAGGGAGTCGACTACAATAAGCAGTTCTTC. Translation gives CASTAEGVDYNKQFF.

CDR3 DNA: TGTGCCACCAGTGACCCTGGAGGTCCCAATGAAAAACTGTTTTTT. As protein: CATSDPGGPNEKLFF. V gene TRBV24-1 combines with J gene TRBJ1-4; no clear D gene. Germline V CDR1 and CDR2: KGHDR, SFDVKD. CDR3 length: 15 amino acids. V lost 4 bases to trimming and J lost 5 bases, with 13 bases between them.

The chain joins TRBV7-2 to TRBJ2-2; 7 nucleotides line up with TRBD1. V lost 2 bases to trimming and J lost 4 bases; unmatched junction nucleotides: 4. CDR1 SGHTA and CDR2 FQGNSA come from the germline V gene. This CDR3 region has 15 residues. The CDR3 loop reads CASSLTGDLTGELFF. CDR3 bases: TGTGCCAGCAGCTTAACAGGGGATCTCACCGGGGAGCTGTTTTTT. The full variable domain, rest sourced from reference TRBV7-2 and TRBJ2-2, is GAGVSQSPSNKVTEKGKDVELRCDPISGHTALYWYRQSLGQGLEFLIYFQGNSAPDKSGLPSDRFSAERTGGSVSTLTIQRTQQEDSAVYLCASSLTGDLTGELFFGEGSRLTVL.

V and J are TRBV6-5 and TRBJ2-1; no reliable D call. V was clipped by 5 bases and J by 7 bases, with 6 bases between them. This CDR3 region has 11 residues. Germline CDR1 and CDR2: MNHEY and SVGAGI. DNA for the CDR3: TGTGCCAGCAGTCTACTAAATGAGCAGTTCTTC. Amino acid sequence: CASSLLNEQFF.

The chain uses TRBV19 and TRBJ2-2, with TRBD2 identical over 9 bases. Per the germline V gene, CDR1 is LNHDA and CDR2 is SQIVND (reference sequence). J lost 6 bases, V lost 4 bases, and 12 bases had no gene match. This CDR3 is 17 amino acids long. The CDR3 DNA reads as TGTGCCAGTAGTAACCCATTTAGCGGGAGAGCGGCCGGGGAGCTGTTTTTT. It codes for CASSNPFSGRAAGELFF.

The chain is built from TRBV2 and TRBJ2-7, with 7 bases fitting TRBD1. Trimming cost V 8 bases and J 0 bases; bases outside gene matches: 7. The CDR3 contains 14 residues. The germline V gene encodes CDR1 SNHLY and CDR2 FYNNEI. The CDR3 DNA reads TGTGCCAGCGGACGACAGGGCGTCTCCTACGAGCAGTACTTC. This translates into CASGRQGVSYEQYF.

This chain joins TRBV28 and TRBJ2-3; tentative D call: TRBD2 (6 bases). The CDR3 consists of 15 residues. Germline values: CDR1 MDHEN, CDR2 SYDVKM. V shed 8 bases and J shed 3 bases, with 18 bases lying between them. This chain's CDR3 is CASAPGGAKTDTQYF. The CDR3 DNA reads TGTGCCAGCGCCCCCGGAGGGGCCAAGACAGATACGCAGTATTTT.

The chain employs TRBV30 and TRBJ1-5; 7 positions agree with TRBD1. V trimming: 2 bases; J trimming: 9 bases; junction bases outside the gene matches: 7. This CDR3 contains 13 residues. The germline V gene has CDR1 GTSNPN and CDR2 SVGIG (reference sequence). DNA for the CDR3: TGTGCCTGGAGTCGCGACAGGGTAGCGCCCCAGCATTTT. Translated, it gives CAWSRDRVAPQHF.